This TCR beta chain was sequenced during a study of cytomegalovirus exposure and HLA in healthy donors. Overall study: A data release that came early held some 84 million unique TCRs from HLA-typed donors. Study-wide results and caveats: In a later analysis, HLA-C alleles had the fewest associated TCRs, DRB1 alleles the most.

V trimming: 5 bases; J trimming: 2 bases; junction bases outside the gene matches: 17. Germline assignment: CDR1 SEHNR and CDR2 FQNEAQ (reference sequence). The CDR3 has 19 amino acids. The PCR employed 60 Vbeta primers together with 13 Jbeta primers. Using immunoSEQ multiplex PCR, the repertoire was profiled, and TCRdb retains in-frame clones only, with some absent. The profile shows 120,000 to 150,000 clones, around 90% of them singletons. This clone showed up just once. Its antigen is not identified. The specimen sequenced was PBMCs. This chain connects TRBV7-9 to TRBJ2-3, with TRBD2 matching 9 bases. This clonotype was obtained from a middle-aged woman in good health and CMV-seronegative. The CDR3 coding sequence is TGTGCCAGCAGCCCCGTCCCCGGTTGGCGGGAGGGTAACACAGATACGCAGTATTTT. It is translated as CASSPVPGWREGNTDTQYF. The full variable domain, with the rest looked up from reference TRBV7-9 and TRBJ2-3, is DTGVSQNPRHKITKRGQNVTFRCDPISEHNRLYWYRQTLGQGPEFLTYFQNEAQLEKSRLLSDRFSAERPKGSFSTLEIQRTEQGDSAMYLCASSPVPGWREGNTDTQYFGPGTRLTVL.